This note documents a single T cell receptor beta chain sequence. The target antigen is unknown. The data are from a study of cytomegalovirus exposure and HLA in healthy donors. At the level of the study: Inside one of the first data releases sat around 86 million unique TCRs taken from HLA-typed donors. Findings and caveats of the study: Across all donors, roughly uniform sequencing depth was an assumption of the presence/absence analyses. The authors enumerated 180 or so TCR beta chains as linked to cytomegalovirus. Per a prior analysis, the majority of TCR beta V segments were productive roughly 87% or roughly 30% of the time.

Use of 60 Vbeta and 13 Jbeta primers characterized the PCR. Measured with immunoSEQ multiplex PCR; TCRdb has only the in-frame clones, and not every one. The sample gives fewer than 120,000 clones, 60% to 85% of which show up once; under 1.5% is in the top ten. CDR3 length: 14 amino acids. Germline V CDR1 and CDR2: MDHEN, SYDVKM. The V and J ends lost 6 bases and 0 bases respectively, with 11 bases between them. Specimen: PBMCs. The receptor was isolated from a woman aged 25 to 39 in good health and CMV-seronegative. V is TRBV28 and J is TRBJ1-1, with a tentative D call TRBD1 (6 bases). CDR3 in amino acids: CASRLHRVNTEAFF. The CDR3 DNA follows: TGTGCCAGCAGGTTACACAGGGTGAACACTGAAGCTTTCTTT.